One sample yielded the 10 T cell receptor beta chains listed below, sequenced in a study of blood T cell repertoires in COVID-19 (dated by TCRdb to about 2020). The library was prepared using the immunoSEQ multiplex PCR assay. TCRdb provides this immuneACCESS table in a form limited to in-frame rearrangements. Some clones are lacking; in checked studies, under half of them reflect an unresolved V gene, and why the rest are absent is not known. Present in this sample are 150,000 to 200,000 clones, 84% of which were seen just once. The ten most abundant clones make up around 7% of the sample. The sequencing sample was made of peripheral blood. The receptors come from a human donor in a cohort sampled during active COVID-19.

This clone was observed once. The chain couples TRBV11-3 to TRBJ2-3; tentatively, D is TRBD2 (5 bases). V was clipped by 3 bases and J by 7 bases, with 8 bases between them. CDR3 size: 12 residues. Germline CDR1 is SGHNT and CDR2 is YENEEA. The CDR3 region is CASSFSGNTQYF. CDR3 bases: TGTGCCAGCAGCTTTTCGGGGAATACGCAGTATTTT.

The genes are TRBV9 and TRBJ1-5, with D possibly being TRBD1 (6 bases). Germline CDR1 SGDLS, CDR2 YYNGEE. This CDR3 is 15 amino acids long. The V end lost 0 bases, the J end lost 3 bases, and 10 bases lay between the germline ends. In DNA form, the CDR3 reads TGTGCCAGCAGCGTAGAGGGGGTAACCAATCAGCCCCAGCATTTT. Encoded protein: CASSVEGVTNQPQHF.

This clone appeared a single time. The chain has TRBV5-1 and TRBJ2-7; 7 bases fit TRBD1. CDR1 is SGHRS, CDR2 YFSETQ, per germline. After removal of 2 bases from V and 5 bases from J, the junction contained 13 bases not matched to a gene. The CDR3 runs to 16 residues. In nucleotides, the CDR3 is TGCGCCAGCAGCTTTGGTGAGGGGGCAATGCGGAACGAGCAGTACTTC. Translating gives CASSFGEGAMRNEQYF.

This sequence joins TRBV5-4 and TRBJ2-5, with D possibly TRBD1 on 5 matching bases. Germline V gives CDR1 SGHNT, CDR2 YYREEE (reference sequence). The CDR3 contains 14 residues. V lost 5 bases to trimming and J lost 2 bases, with 13 bases between them. The CDR3, as DNA: TGTGCCAGCAGAGGGGAAGTGAGACAAGAGACCCAGTACTTC. This gives the protein CASRGEVRQETQYF.

The chain employs TRBV5-8 and TRBJ1-4, with a weak D call TRBD1 (5 bases). V was clipped by 2 bases and J by 7 bases, with 12 bases between them. The germline CDR1 and CDR2 sequences are SGHTS and YDEGEE. This CDR3 spans 14 amino acids. Written as DNA, the CDR3 is TGTGCCAGCAGCTTTGACCCCAGGGTTGAAAAACTGTTTTTT. Its protein is CASSFDPRVEKLFF.

The gene calls are TRBV5-1 and TRBJ2-3; 8 positions agree with TRBD1. This CDR3 spans 14 amino acids. V was clipped by 3 bases and J by 1 base; unmatched bases: 1. Per germline, CDR1 SGHRS and CDR2 YFSETQ. The CDR3 reads CASSSTGGTDTQYF. The CDR3 coding sequence is TGCGCCAGCAGCTCGACAGGGGGCACAGATACGCAGTATTTT.

The V and J genes are TRBV6-6 and TRBJ1-5; tentative D call: TRBD1 (5 bases). The CDR3 has 17 residues. Germline values: CDR1 MNHNY, CDR2 SVGAGI (reference sequence). V lost 5 bases to trimming and J lost 9 bases, with 26 bases between them. CDR3: CASSRHEGGRADSPQHF. CDR3 nucleotide sequence: TGTGCCAGCAGTCGACACGAAGGTGGCAGGGCCGATTCGCCCCAGCATTTT.

The chain joins TRBV5-1 to TRBJ2-5; 8 positions agree with TRBD2. The V segment lost 4 bases and the J segment 3 bases; nucleotides outside the gene matches: 2. The germline V gene has CDR1 SGHRS and CDR2 YFSETQ. This CDR3 has 13 amino acids. This chain's CDR3 is CASSRGLEETQYF. For the CDR3, the DNA is TGCGCCAGCAGCCGGGGACTAGAAGAGACCCAGTACTTC.

The chain links TRBV15 to TRBJ1-1; tentative D call: TRBD1 (5 bases). CDR1 is LNHNV and CDR2 is YYDKDF in the germline V gene (reference sequence). The CDR3 extends over 17 amino acids. V lost 0 bases and J 1 base, leaving 15 bases between the germline ends. CDR3 region: CATSRDYYLDKNTEAFF. CDR3 DNA sequence: TGTGCCACCAGCAGAGATTATTATTTGGACAAGAACACTGAAGCTTTCTTT.

DNA for the CDR3: TGTGCTAGTGGTCATACCGGGACTGCAGAGACCCAGTACTTC. Protein: CASGHTGTAETQYF. The genes are TRBV12-5 and TRBJ2-5; perhaps TRBD2 as D (6 bases). V was pared by 5 bases and J by 4 bases, with 14 bases between. Germline CDR1 reads LGHNT; CDR2 reads FRNRAP. This CDR3 is built from 14 residues.